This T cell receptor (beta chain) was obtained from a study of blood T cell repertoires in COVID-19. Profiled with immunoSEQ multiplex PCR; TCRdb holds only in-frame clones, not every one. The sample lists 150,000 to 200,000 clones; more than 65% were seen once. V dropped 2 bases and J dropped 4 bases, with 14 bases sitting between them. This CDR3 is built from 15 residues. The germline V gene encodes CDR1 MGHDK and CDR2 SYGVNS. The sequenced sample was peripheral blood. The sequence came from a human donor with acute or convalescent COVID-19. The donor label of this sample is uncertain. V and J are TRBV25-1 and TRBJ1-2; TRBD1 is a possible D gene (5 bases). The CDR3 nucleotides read TGTGCCAGCAGTGAACCGGAGGGGCGCCCCTATGGCTACACCTTC. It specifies CASSEPEGRPYGYTF.